Reported below is one T cell receptor (beta chain). Authors' data handling: Reference gene primer amplification gave estimated nucleated cell counts. Method: immunoSEQ multiplex PCR; TCRdb's copy keeps in-frame clones and lacks some. The V and J calls and clone size were taken over from that table, and D and trimming were inferred from the DNA. The repertoire holds some 150,000 clones, roughly 84% seen once, with 7% to 10% in the top ten. This sample was included in a study of blood T cell repertoires in COVID-19. On the study more broadly: COVID-19 samples from acute and convalescent phases originated in the United States, Italy and Spain.

The germline V gene encodes CDR1 SGDLS and CDR2 YYNGEE. V shed 0 bases and J 8 bases; nucleotides not matched to a gene: 4. The CDR3 length is 14 residues. This TCR came from a woman aged 60-70 years with acute or convalescent COVID-19. V gene TRBV9 combines with J gene TRBJ2-2; 7 nucleotides agree with TRBD1. The material sequenced was peripheral blood. CDR3 sequence reads: CASSVGQGKGELFF. CDR3 DNA sequence: TGTGCCAGCAGCGTAGGACAGGGAAAAGGGGAGCTGTTTTTT.